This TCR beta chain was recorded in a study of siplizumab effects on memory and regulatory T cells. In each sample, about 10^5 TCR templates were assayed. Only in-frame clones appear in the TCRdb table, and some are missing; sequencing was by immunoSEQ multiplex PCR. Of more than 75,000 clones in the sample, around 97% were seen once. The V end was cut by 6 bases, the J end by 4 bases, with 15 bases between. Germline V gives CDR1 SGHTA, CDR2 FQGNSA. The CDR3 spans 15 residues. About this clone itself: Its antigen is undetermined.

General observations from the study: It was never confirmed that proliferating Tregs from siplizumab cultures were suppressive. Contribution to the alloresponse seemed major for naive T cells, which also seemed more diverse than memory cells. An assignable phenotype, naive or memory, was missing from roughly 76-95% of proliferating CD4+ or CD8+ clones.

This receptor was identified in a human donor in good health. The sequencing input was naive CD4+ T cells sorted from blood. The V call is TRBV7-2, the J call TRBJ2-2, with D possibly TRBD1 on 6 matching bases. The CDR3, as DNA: TGTGCCAGCAGGCTAAACAGGGTTGGCACCGGGGAGCTGTTTTTT. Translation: CASRLNRVGTGELFF.